This TCR beta chain was identified in a study of blood T cell repertoires in COVID-19. Across the study: Some COVID-19 samples were acute and others convalescent; all came from the United States, Italy and Spain. Sources were T cells, B-cell-depleted T cells, or PBMCs; the material itself was cDNA or gDNA.

Sequencing was performed with immunoSEQ multiplex PCR; in TCRdb, only in-frame clones are kept and a portion is missing. The repertoire has under 300,000 clones, 65% to 80% of them found once; the top ten carry about 4%. This CDR3 has 15 residues. With 5 bases clipped from V and 6 bases from J, the junction kept 7 bases outside the gene matches. The germline V gene encodes CDR1 SEHNR and CDR2 FQNEAQ (reference sequence). The rearrangement uses TRBV7-9 and TRBJ1-6; TRBD1 matches 7 bases. This TCR was sampled from a woman aged 40 to 49 with active or convalescent COVID-19. Sequencing was carried out using peripheral blood. The CDR3 DNA reads TGTGCCAGCAGCCCGCCTGGGACAGTTAATTCACCCCTCCACTTT. Its translation is CASSPPGTVNSPLHF.